The 30 T cell receptor beta chains presented below share a single source sample, sequenced in a study of cytomegalovirus exposure and HLA in healthy donors. Both 60 Vbeta primers and 13 Jbeta primers went into the PCR. The data were produced by immunoSEQ multiplex PCR, yet TCRdb's version contains in-frame clones alone and is incomplete. The data show around 140,000 clones, with 80% to 85% seen just once and about 7.4% held by the top ten. Material for sequencing was PBMCs. The receptors were gathered from a woman aged 50 to 60 in good health and CMV-seropositive.

The J gene is TRBJ2-2, the V gene TRBV4-2, with D possibly matching TRBD2 (6 bases). The V and J ends lost 0 bases and 5 bases respectively, with 16 bases between them. CDR3 length equals 17 residues. Germline CDR1 reads LGHNA; CDR2 reads YNFKEQ. In DNA form, the CDR3 reads TGTGCCAGCAGCCAAGAGAGGACGGGAGAAAGGACCGGGGAGCTGTTTTTT. This translates into CASSQERTGERTGELFF.

The rearrangement uses TRBV7-2 and TRBJ2-1; D not resolved. Germline CDR1 reads SGHTA; CDR2 reads FQGNSA. The CDR3 spans 13 residues. V lost 4 bases to trimming and J lost 10 bases, with 14 bases between them. In nucleotides, the CDR3 is TGTGCCAGCAGCTCCTACTCTAACCTAGAGCAGTTCTTC. Encoded protein: CASSSYSNLEQFF.

The V gene is TRBV5-1, the J gene TRBJ1-2; TRBD1 agrees at 7 bases. CDR3 length: 14 residues. The V segment lost 0 bases and the J segment 8 bases; nucleotides outside the gene matches: 7. From germline, CDR1 is SGHRS and CDR2 YFSETQ. CDR3 coding DNA: TGCGCCAGCAGCTTGGACCAGGGGGTCGAAGGCTACACCTTC. Amino acid sequence: CASSLDQGVEGYTF.

V is TRBV29-1 and J is TRBJ1-5; D remains ambiguous. Trimming stripped 6 bases from V and 6 bases from J, with 15 bases between. The CDR3 spans 13 residues. Germline-derived CDR1 and CDR2 are SQVTM and ANQGSEA. The CDR3 DNA is TGCAGCGTGGAGGGCGGCCCTGGTCAGCCCCAGCATTTT. This codes for CSVEGGPGQPQHF.

This clone appeared a few times. This chain uses TRBV5-1 with TRBJ2-5; D is ambiguous. Germline CDR1 SGHRS, CDR2 YFSETQ. The length of the CDR3 is 12 residues. The V end lost 1 base, the J end lost 2 bases, and 3 bases lay between the germline ends. CDR3 in DNA: TGCGCCAGCAGCTTGCCACAAGAGACCCAGTACTTC. Its translation is CASSLPQETQYF.

The chain recombines TRBV6-1 with TRBJ1-2; 10 bases align to TRBD1. This CDR3 is built from 13 residues. After removal of 6 bases from V and 5 bases from J, the junction contained 3 bases not matched to a gene. Germline V CDR1 and CDR2: MNHNS, SASEGT. CDR3 protein: CASRWTGGYGYTF. DNA of the CDR3: TGTGCCAGCAGGTGGACAGGGGGGTATGGCTACACCTTC.

This rearrangement joins TRBV30 to TRBJ2-3, with TRBD2 matching 9 bases. The V segment lost 0 bases and the J segment 0 bases; nucleotides outside the gene matches: 4. This CDR3 is 16 amino acids long. Germline CDR1 is GTSNPN and CDR2 is SVGIG (reference sequence). The CDR3 is CAWSVGLASSTDTQYF. DNA of the CDR3: TGTGCCTGGAGTGTTGGACTAGCGTCGAGCACAGATACGCAGTATTTT.

The J gene is TRBJ1-6, the V gene TRBV2; 10 positions match TRBD1. CDR1 is SNHLY, CDR2 FYNNEI, per germline. The CDR3 has 14 amino acids. The V segment lost 5 bases and the J segment 7 bases; nucleotides outside the gene matches: 2. The CDR3 DNA reads as TGTGCCAGCAGTCCGACAGGGGGCAATTCACCCCTCCACTTT. It specifies CASSPTGGNSPLHF.

The rearrangement joins TRBV7-8 to TRBJ1-1; TRBD1 might be the D (5 bases). Trimming removed 5 bases at V and 5 bases at J, with 21 bases between. Germline assignment: CDR1 SGHVS and CDR2 FQNEAQ. This CDR3 comprises 16 residues. Here the CDR3 reads CASSPRALGGWTEAFF. As DNA, the CDR3 is TGTGCCAGCAGCCCCCGAGCCTTGGGGGGGTGGACTGAAGCTTTCTTT.

The rearrangement links TRBV27 to TRBJ1-1; 8 bases line up with TRBD1. Germline CDR1 is MNHEY and CDR2 is SMNVEV (reference sequence). CDR3 size: 13 residues. V dropped 3 bases and J dropped 8; count of bases not matched to a gene: 5. CDR3 in amino acids: CASSFQGAGEAFF. CDR3 DNA sequence: TGTGCCAGCAGTTTTCAGGGGGCGGGAGAAGCTTTCTTT.

This CDR3 is CASRERVGAEAFF. Here the CDR3 DNA reads TGCGCCAGCAGGGAGAGGGTGGGAGCTGAAGCTTTCTTT. This rearrangement joins TRBV5-1 to TRBJ1-1; no firm D call. V dropped 5 bases and J dropped 6 bases, with 14 bases sitting between them. This CDR3 has 13 amino acids. The germline V gene encodes CDR1 SGHRS and CDR2 YFSETQ.

The gene calls are TRBV29-1 and TRBJ2-3, with TRBD2 matching 12 bases. Germline loops: CDR1 SQVTM, CDR2 ANQGSEA. J was trimmed by 6 bases and V by 7 bases; bases with no gene match: 8. This CDR3 spans 14 amino acids. The CDR3, as DNA: TGCAGCGCCAGACTAGCGGGGGTCTCCGATACGCAGTATTTT. It codes for CSARLAGVSDTQYF.

The rearrangement joins TRBV5-1 to TRBJ2-5, with 10 bases fitting TRBD1. The length of the CDR3 is 15 residues. The germline CDR1 and CDR2 sequences are SGHRS and YFSETQ. The V gene end was trimmed by 3 bases and the J gene end by 11 bases; junction bases not matched to a gene: 13. The CDR3 region has the DNA TGCGCCAGCAGCTCTCCCGGGACAGGGGCTAGGGAGCAGTACTTC. Amino acid sequence: CASSSPGTGAREQYF. Variable domain in full (rest from reference TRBV5-1 and TRBJ2-5): KAGVTQTPRYLIKTRGQQVTLSCSPISGHRSVSWYQQTPGQGLQFLFEYFSETQRNKGNFPGRFSGRQFSNSRSEMNVSTLELGDSALYLCASSSPGTGAREQYFGPGTRLLVL.

This chain uses TRBV6-5 with TRBJ1-1; a possible D gene is TRBD1 (5 bases). The CDR3 loop spans 14 amino acids. Trimming left V 6 bases short and J 1 base short, with 12 bases between. Per the germline V gene, CDR1 is MNHEY and CDR2 is SVGAGI. The CDR3 here is CASSSRTPNTEAFF. The CDR3 coding sequence is TGTGCCAGCAGCTCCCGGACACCGAACACTGAAGCTTTCTTT.

The V call is TRBV19, the J call TRBJ1-5, with a tentative D call TRBD1 (6 bases). Germline values: CDR1 LNHDA, CDR2 SQIVND (reference sequence). Deletions cut 5 bases from V and 3 bases from J, with 11 bases between. The CDR3 has 14 amino acids. CDR3 nucleotides: TGTGCCAGTAGTGAACAGGGATCCAATCAGCCCCAGCATTTT. Translation: CASSEQGSNQPQHF. The complete variable domain, with remaining parts taken from reference TRBV19 and TRBJ1-5, reads DGGITQSPKYLFRKEGQNVTLSCEQNLNHDAMYWYRQDPGQGLRLIYYSQIVNDFQKGDIAEGYSVSREKKESFPLTVTSAQKNPTAFYLCASSEQGSNQPQHFGDGTRLSIL.

A single count supports this clone. The rearrangement links TRBV7-2 to TRBJ1-6, with D maybe TRBD1 (5 bases). V was clipped by 4 bases and J by 10 bases, with 20 bases between them. The CDR3 has 16 amino acids. Germline V CDR1 and CDR2: SGHTA, FQGNSA. CDR3 amino acids: CASSSDVGRVRSPLHF. In DNA, the CDR3 is TGTGCCAGCAGCTCCGACGTCGGCAGGGTACGCTCACCCCTCCACTTT.

The gene calls are TRBV7-6 and TRBJ2-5; D remains ambiguous. The germline V gene has CDR1 SGHVS and CDR2 FNYEAQ. The V and J ends lost 2 bases and 1 base respectively, with 5 bases between them. The length of the CDR3 is 13 residues. The CDR3 coding sequence is TGTGCCAGCAGCTTAATCATCCAAGAGACCCAGTACTTC. It translates to CASSLIIQETQYF.

This chain uses TRBV28 with TRBJ1-5; tentatively, D is TRBD1 (5 bases). The V and J ends lost 8 bases and 9 bases respectively, with 14 bases between them. Looked up from germline, CDR1 is MDHEN and CDR2 is SYDVKM. The CDR3 has 12 residues. The CDR3 here is CASRNRRGPQHF. In DNA, the CDR3 is TGTGCCAGCCGCAACAGAAGGGGGCCCCAGCATTTT.

This clone came up once. The chain uses TRBV29-1 and TRBJ1-5; no clear D gene. The V end was cut by 6 bases, the J end by 1 base, with 10 bases between. Looked up from germline, CDR1 is SQVTM and CDR2 is ANQGSEA. The CDR3 has 13 amino acids. The CDR3 DNA follows: TGCAGCGTCCGAGCGGCCAGCAATCAGCCCCAGCATTTT. Residues: CSVRAASNQPQHF.

This chain connects TRBV9 to TRBJ1-2; D ambiguous. V lost 4 bases to trimming and J lost 6 bases, with 19 bases between them. The CDR3 sequence is 15 residues long. CDR1 and CDR2 (germline): SGDLS, YYNGEE. Written as DNA, the CDR3 is TGTGCCAGCAGCTCAGATCTCCCCGGGTCAGATGGCTACACCTTC. This sequence encodes CASSSDLPGSDGYTF. Combining the CDR3 with reference TRBV9 and TRBJ1-2 gives the whole variable domain DSGVTQTPKHLITATGQRVTLRCSPRSGDLSVYWYQQSLDQGLQFLIQYYNGEERAKGNILERFSAQQFPDLHSELNLSSLELGDSALYFCASSSDLPGSDGYTFGSGTRLTVV.

The chain employs TRBV18 and TRBJ2-7; D not certain. Trimming took off 3 bases at V and 7 bases at J, with 10 bases between the two ends. CDR1 and CDR2 from the germline V gene are KGHSH and LQKENI. The length of the CDR3 is 12 residues. The CDR3 reads CASSPTPGEQYF. The CDR3, as DNA: TGTGCCAGCTCACCTACTCCCGGGGAGCAGTACTTC.

Turning to this clone: One end of the junction fails to match germline, which may point to a read error. The chain recombines TRBV6-5 with TRBJ1-1; D call uncertain. This CDR3 is 14 amino acids long. Germline V gene data show CDR1 as MNHEY and CDR2 as SVGAGI. The CDR3 loop is CASSDSSARTEAFF. DNA of the CDR3: TGTGCCAGCAGTGACTCGTCTGCTAGGACTGAAGCTTTCTTT.

The V call is TRBV4-3, the J call TRBJ1-2; D ambiguous. Germline V gene data show CDR1 as LGHNA and CDR2 as YSLEER. CDR3 length: 16 amino acids. Trimming stripped 0 bases from V and 0 bases from J, with 11 bases between. The CDR3 spells CASSQEASRANYGYTF. CDR3 DNA sequence: TGCGCCAGCAGCCAAGAAGCCTCACGAGCTAACTATGGCTACACCTTC.

The chain joins TRBV9 to TRBJ1-2, with D unclear. Per germline, CDR1 SGDLS and CDR2 YYNGEE. This CDR3 has 15 amino acids. Trimming shortened V by 2 bases and J by 5 bases, and 16 bases separated the two germline ends. Here the CDR3 reads CASSVLLRIVYGYTF. CDR3 DNA sequence: TGTGCCAGCAGCGTCCTACTACGGATTGTTTATGGCTACACCTTC.

The chain joins TRBV14 to TRBJ2-1, with TRBD1 matching 8 bases. CDR1 SGHDN and CDR2 FVKESK come from the germline V gene. Trimming removed 4 bases from V and 7 bases from J; junction bases left unmatched: 9. This CDR3 contains 15 residues. CDR3 in DNA: TGTGCCAGCAGCCGAGGACAGGGAGTGAGGAATGAGCAGTTCTTC. The encoded protein is CASSRGQGVRNEQFF.

The chain employs TRBV4-1 and TRBJ2-1; 9 bases agree with TRBD1. CDR1 and CDR2 (germline): MGHRA, YSYEKL. With 6 bases clipped from V and 6 bases from J, the junction kept 9 bases outside the gene matches. The CDR3 consists of 15 residues. The CDR3 region has the DNA TGCGCCAGCAGTCTGACGGGACAGGGTCTCAATGAGCAGTTCTTC. It translates to CASSLTGQGLNEQFF.

The chain recombines TRBV5-1 with TRBJ2-7; 8 bases fit TRBD1. Germline loops: CDR1 SGHRS, CDR2 YFSETQ. The ends lost 3 bases at V and 5 bases at J; junction bases unmatched: 7. This CDR3 has 14 amino acids. DNA of the CDR3: TGCGCCAGCAGCTGGACAGGGACCGCAAACGAGCAGTACTTC. Translation gives CASSWTGTANEQYF.

The CDR3 sequence is CASSLEPGGARNEQFF. CDR3 nucleotide sequence: TGTGCCAGCAGCTTGGAGCCCGGGGGGGCGAGAAATGAGCAGTTCTTC. V usage is TRBV5-4 and J usage is TRBJ2-1, with TRBD2 matching over 8 bases. Losses at the gene ends were 0 bases for V and 7 bases for J; bases not matched to a gene: 9. Germline values: CDR1 SGHNT, CDR2 YYREEE (reference sequence). This CDR3 is 16 amino acids long.

The chain recombines TRBV4-1 with TRBJ2-7, with D perhaps matching TRBD1 (6 bases). The CDR3 has 15 residues. Germline values: CDR1 MGHRA, CDR2 YSYEKL. Trimming pared 0 bases from V and 4 bases from J, leaving 13 bases between. The CDR3 bases are TGCGCCAGCAGCCAAGATCGAAGGGACAATTACGAGCAGTACTTC. Residues: CASSQDRRDNYEQYF.

The rearrangement uses TRBV15 and TRBJ2-5; 8 bases map to TRBD2. The germline CDR1 and CDR2 sequences are LNHNV and YYDKDF (reference sequence). This CDR3 region has 15 residues. J gave up 5 bases and V 3 bases, and 8 bases lay outside the gene matches. The CDR3 nucleotides read TGTGCCACCAGCAGGAGACTAGCGTTTGGGGAGACCCAGTACTTC. This encodes CATSRRLAFGETQYF.